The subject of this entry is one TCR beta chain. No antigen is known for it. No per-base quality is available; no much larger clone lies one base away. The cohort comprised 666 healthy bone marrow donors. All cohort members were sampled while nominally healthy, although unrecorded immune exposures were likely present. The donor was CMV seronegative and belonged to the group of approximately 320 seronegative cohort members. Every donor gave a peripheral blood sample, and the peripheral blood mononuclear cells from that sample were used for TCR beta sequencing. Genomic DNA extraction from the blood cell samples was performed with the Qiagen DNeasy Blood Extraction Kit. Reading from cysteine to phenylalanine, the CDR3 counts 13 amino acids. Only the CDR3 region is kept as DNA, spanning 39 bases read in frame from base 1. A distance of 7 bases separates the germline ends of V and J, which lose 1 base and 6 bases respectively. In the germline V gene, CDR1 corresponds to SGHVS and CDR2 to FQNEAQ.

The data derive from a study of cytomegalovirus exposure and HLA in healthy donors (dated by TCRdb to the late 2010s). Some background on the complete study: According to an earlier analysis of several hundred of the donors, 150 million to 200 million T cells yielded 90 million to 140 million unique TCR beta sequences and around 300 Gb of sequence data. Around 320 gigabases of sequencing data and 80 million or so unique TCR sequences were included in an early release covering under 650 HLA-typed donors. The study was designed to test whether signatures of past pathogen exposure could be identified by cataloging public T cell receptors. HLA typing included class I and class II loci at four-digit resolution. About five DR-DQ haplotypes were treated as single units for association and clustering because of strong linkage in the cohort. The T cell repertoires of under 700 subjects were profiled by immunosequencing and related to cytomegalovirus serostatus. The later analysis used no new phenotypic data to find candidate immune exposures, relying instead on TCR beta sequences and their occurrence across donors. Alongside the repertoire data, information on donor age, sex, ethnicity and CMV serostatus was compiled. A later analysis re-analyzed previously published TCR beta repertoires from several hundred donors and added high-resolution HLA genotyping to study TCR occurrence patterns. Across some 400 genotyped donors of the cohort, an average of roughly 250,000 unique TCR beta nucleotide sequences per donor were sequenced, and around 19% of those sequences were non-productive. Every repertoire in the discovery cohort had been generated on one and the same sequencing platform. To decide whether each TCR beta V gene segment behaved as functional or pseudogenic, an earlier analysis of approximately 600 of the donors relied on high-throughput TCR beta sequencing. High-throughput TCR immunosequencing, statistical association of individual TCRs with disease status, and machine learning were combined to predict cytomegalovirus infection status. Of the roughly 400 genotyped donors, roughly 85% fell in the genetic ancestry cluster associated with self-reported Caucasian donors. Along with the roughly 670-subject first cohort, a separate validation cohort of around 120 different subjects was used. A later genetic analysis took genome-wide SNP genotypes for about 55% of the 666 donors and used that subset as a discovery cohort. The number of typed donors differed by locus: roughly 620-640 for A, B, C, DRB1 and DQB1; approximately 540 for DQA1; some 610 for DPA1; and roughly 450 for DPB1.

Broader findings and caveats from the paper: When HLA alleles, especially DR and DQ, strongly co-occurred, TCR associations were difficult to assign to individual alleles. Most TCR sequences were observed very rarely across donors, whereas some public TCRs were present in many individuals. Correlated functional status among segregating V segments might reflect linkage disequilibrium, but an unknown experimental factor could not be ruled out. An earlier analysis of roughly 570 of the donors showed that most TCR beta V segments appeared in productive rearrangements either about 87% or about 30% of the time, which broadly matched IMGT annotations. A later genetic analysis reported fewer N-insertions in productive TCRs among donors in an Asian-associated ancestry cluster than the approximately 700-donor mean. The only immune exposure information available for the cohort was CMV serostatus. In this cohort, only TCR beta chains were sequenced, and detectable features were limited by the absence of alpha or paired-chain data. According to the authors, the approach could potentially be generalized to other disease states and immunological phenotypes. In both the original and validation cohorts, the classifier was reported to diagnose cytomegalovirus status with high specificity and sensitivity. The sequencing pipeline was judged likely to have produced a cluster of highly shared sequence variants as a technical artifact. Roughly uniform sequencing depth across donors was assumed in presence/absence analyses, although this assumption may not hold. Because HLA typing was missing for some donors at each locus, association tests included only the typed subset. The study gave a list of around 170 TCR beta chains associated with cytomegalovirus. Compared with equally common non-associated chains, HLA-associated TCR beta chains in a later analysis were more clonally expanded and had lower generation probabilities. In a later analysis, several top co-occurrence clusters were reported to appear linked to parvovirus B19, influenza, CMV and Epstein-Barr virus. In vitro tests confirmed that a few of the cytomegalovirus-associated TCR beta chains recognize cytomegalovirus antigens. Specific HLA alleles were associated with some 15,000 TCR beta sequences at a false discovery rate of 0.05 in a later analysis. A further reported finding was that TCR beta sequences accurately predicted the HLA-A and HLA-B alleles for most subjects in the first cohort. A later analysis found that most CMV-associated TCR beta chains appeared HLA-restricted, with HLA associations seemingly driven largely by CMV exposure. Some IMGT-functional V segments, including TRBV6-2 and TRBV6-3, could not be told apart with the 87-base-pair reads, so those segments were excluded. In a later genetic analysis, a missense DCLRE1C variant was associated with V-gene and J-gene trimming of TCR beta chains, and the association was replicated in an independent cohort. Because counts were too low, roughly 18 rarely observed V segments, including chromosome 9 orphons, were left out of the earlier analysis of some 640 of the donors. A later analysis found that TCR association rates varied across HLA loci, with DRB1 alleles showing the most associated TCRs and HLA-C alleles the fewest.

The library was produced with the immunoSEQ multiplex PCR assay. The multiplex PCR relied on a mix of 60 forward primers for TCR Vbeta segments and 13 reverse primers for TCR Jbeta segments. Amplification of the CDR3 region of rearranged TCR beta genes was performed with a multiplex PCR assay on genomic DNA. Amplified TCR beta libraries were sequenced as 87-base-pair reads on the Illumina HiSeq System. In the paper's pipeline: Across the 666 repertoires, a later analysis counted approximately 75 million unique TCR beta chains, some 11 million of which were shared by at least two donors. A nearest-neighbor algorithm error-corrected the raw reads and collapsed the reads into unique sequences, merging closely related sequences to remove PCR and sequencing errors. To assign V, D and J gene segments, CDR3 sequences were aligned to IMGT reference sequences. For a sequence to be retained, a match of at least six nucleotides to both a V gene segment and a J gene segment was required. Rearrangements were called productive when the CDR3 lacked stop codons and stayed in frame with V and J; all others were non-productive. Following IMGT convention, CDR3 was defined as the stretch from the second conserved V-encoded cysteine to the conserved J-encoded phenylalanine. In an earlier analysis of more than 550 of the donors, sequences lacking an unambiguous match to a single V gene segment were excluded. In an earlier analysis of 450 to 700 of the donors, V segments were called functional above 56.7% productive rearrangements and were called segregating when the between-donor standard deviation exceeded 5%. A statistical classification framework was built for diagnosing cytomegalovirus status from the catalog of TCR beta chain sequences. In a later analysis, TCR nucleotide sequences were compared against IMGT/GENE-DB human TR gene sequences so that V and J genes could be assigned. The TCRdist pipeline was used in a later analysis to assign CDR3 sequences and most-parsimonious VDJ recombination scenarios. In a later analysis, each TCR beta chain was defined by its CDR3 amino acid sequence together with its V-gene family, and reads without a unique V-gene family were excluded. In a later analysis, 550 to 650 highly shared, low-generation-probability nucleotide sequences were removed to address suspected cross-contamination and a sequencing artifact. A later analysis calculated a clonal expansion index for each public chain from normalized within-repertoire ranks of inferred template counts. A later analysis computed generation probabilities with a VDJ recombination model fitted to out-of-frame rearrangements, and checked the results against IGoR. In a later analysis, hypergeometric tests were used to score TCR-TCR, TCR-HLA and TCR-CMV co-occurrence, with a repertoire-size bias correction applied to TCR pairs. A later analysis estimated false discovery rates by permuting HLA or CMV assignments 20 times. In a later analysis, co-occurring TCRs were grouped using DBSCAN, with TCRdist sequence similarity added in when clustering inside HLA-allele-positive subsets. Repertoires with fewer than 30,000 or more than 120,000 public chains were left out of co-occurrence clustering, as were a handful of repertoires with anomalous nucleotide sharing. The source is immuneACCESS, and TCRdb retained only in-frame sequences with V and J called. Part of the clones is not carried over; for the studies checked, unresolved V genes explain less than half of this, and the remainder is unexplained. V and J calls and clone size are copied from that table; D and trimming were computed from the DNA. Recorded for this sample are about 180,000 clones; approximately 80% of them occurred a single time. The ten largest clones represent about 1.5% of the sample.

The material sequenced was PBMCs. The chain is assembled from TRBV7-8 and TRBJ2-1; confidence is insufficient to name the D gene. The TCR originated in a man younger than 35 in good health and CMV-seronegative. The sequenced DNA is TGTGCCAGCAGCTTAGGTGACTTCAATGAGCAGTTCTTC. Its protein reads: CASSLGDFNEQFF.